The clone carrying this TCR beta chain occurred many times. Antigen unknown. This sample is part of a study of beta chain features in type 1 diabetes. Overall study findings and caveats: Moderately but significantly shorter TCRB CDR3s were found in Type 1 diabetes patients in all four CD4+ subsets.

As every portion of the isolated RNA was reverse transcribed, the sequencing read expressed TCRB transcripts. Measured with immunoSEQ multiplex PCR; TCRdb has only the in-frame clones, and not every one. The sample consists of roughly 150,000 clones, approximately 8.4% of them appearing once. The CDR3 runs to 15 residues. V shed 4 bases and J shed 6 bases, with 15 bases lying between them. Germline V lookup: CDR1 SEHNR, CDR2 FQNEAQ (reference sequence). This clonotype was sampled from a man aged 18 to 29 with type 1 diabetes. The chain combines TRBV7-9 with TRBJ2-2, with D possibly TRBD1 on 5 matching bases. Sequenced sample: central memory CD4+ T cells from blood. CDR3 DNA sequence: TGTGCCAGCAGCTCCAGATGGGGCAGCGCCGGGGAGCTGTTTTTT. Protein sequence: CASSSRWGSAGELFF.